The 3 T cell receptor beta chains in this list originate from one sample, sequenced in a study of blood T cell repertoires in COVID-19. Some clones are missing from TCRdb's copy, which holds only in-frame ones; the method was immunoSEQ multiplex PCR. The sample consists of about 300,000 clones, just over 90% of them appearing once. Sample: peripheral blood. The receptors derive from a woman aged 25 to 39 with COVID-19, enrolled during active disease.

The rearrangement uses TRBV28 and TRBJ1-2; D is undetermined. V gave up 7 bases and J gave up 0 bases, with 15 bases separating them. In germline, CDR1 is MDHEN, CDR2 SYDVKM. The CDR3 consists of 15 residues. CDR3 amino acids: CASISVSVTNYGYTF. CDR3 bases: TGTGCCAGCATCTCCGTAAGCGTTACTAACTATGGCTACACCTTC.

The rearrangement joins TRBV29-1 to TRBJ1-1; D gene unclear. The V gene's germline CDR1 is SQVTM and CDR2 ANQGSEA. The CDR3 covers 13 residues. V lost 4 bases to trimming and J lost 0 bases, with 9 bases between them. For the CDR3, the DNA is TGCAGCGTTGGTCGGAGGATGAACACTGAAGCTTTCTTT. It yields the protein CSVGRRMNTEAFF.

This clone has only a few counts. This rearrangement joins TRBV27 to TRBJ1-5, with 10 bases lining up with TRBD1. J lost 7 bases, V lost 4 bases, and 7 bases had no gene match. CDR3 length: 15 residues. Germline values: CDR1 MNHEY, CDR2 SMNVEV (reference sequence). CDR3 in DNA: TGTGCCAGCAGTTCTCGGGACAGGGGAGACCAGCCCCAGCATTTT. It codes for CASSSRDRGDQPQHF.